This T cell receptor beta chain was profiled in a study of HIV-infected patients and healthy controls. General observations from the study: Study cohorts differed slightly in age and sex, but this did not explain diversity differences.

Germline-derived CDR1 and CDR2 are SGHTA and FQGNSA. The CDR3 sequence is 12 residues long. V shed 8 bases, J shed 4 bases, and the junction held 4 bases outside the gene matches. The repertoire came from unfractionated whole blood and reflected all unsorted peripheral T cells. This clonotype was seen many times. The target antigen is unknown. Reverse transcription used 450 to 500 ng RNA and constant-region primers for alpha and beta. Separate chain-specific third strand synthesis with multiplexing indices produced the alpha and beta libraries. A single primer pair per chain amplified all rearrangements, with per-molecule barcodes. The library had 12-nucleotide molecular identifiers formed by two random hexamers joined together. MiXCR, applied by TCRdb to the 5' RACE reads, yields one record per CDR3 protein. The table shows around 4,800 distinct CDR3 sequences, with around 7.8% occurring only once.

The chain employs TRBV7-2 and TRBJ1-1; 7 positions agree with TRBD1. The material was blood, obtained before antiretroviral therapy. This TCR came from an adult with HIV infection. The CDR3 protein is CASARGGTEAFF. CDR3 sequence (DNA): TGTGCCAGCGCCAGGGGGGGCACTGAAGCTTTCTTT.